This TCR beta chain is drawn from a study of cytomegalovirus exposure and HLA in healthy donors. General study results and limits: Accurate prediction of HLA-A and HLA-B alleles (for most subjects) was reportedly achieved from TCR beta sequences. Later genetic work tied a missense DCLRE1C variant to beta-chain V and J trimming. According to an earlier analysis, most TCR beta V segments yielded productive rearrangements about 87% or about 30% of the time. Most TCR sequences were uncommon, yet certain public TCRs appeared in many donors.

CDR3 size: 15 residues. Germline assignment: CDR1 LNHNV and CDR2 YYDKDF (reference sequence). Unmatched junction bases numbered 9, after V lost 5 bases and J lost 3 bases. A note on this clone: Antigen unknown.

It was with 60 Vbeta and 13 Jbeta primers that the PCR ran. Profiling relied on immunoSEQ multiplex PCR, and the TCRdb table lists in-frame clones only, not all of them. Of approximately 170,000 clones listed, 68% are singletons. Sequenced: PBMCs. The chain uses TRBV15 and TRBJ2-7; 8 bases match TRBD2. The clonotype was recovered from a woman aged 40 to 50 in good health and CMV-seropositive. CDR3 amino acids: CATSPQRGGVYEQYF. CDR3 DNA sequence: TGTGCCACCAGCCCCCAACGGGGGGGCGTCTACGAGCAGTACTTC.